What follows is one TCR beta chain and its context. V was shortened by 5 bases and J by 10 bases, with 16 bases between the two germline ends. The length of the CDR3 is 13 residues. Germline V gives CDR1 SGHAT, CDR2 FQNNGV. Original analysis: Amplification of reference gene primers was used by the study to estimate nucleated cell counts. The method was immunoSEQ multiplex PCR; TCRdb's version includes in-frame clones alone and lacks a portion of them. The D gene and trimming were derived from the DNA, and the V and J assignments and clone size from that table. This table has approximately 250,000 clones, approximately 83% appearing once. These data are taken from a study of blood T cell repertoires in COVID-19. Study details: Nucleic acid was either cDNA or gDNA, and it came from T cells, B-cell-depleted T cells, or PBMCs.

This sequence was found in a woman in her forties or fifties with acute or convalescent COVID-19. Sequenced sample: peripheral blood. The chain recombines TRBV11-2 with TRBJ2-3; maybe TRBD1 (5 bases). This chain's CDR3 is CASSKGVVGPQYF. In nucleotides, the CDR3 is TGTGCCAGCAGCAAAGGGGTGGTGGGGCCGCAGTATTTT.